The T cell receptor (beta chain) under discussion was sequenced for a study of T cells after yellow fever vaccination. Regarding the study as a whole: Abundant clonotypes (contaminants from the bulk population) could be present in FACS-sorted repertoires.

A single record per CDR3 protein comes from TCRdb applying MiXCR to the 5' RACE reads. Of a few hundred thousand distinct CDR3 sequences listed, over 3.5% were seen once; the top ten hold 20% to 25%. This clonotype was counted between two and nine times. No antigen is known for it. The CDR3 is 16 residues long. The germline gives CDR1 KGHSH, CDR2 LQKENI. With 4 bases removed from V and 1 base from J, the gap between germline ends came to 16 bases. The V call is TRBV18, the J call TRBJ1-1, with a weak D call TRBD1 (6 bases). This receptor was obtained from a man aged 18 to 29 who received the YFV17D yellow fever vaccine. The sequenced sample was PBMCs, obtained 5 days after the yellow fever booster vaccination. The DNA for the CDR3 is TGTGCCAGCTCACGGAGGGGGAGCGGTCAGAACACTGAAGCTTTCTTT. The encoded protein is CASSRRGSGQNTEAFF.